These 21 T cell receptor beta chains originate from one sample sequenced in a study of Ad26.COV2.S vaccination and SARS-CoV-2 variants. Indicated treatment: roughly 20 received Ad26.COV2.S at low or high dose, single or two shots; 5 received placebo; per-sample allocation not given. Sampling was performed 63 days after the first vaccine or placebo injection. This table comes from immunoSEQ multiplex PCR, and its TCRdb copy is limited to in-frame clones, with some not included. The sample shows 350,000 to 550,000 clones, 75% to 90% of them seen only once. Sequences were derived from peripheral blood, sampled in a trial of Ad26.COV2.S vaccine versus placebo. The receptors here all came from a person aged 18-60 years who received the Ad26.COV2.S COVID-19 vaccine or a placebo.

This clone showed up just a few times. The V and J genes are TRBV28 and TRBJ1-4, with TRBD1 as a possible D gene (6 bases). Trimming cost V 2 bases and J 0 bases, with 13 bases left between them. This CDR3 has 17 amino acids. Germline CDR1 is MDHEN and CDR2 is SYDVKM. The CDR3 region has the DNA TGTGCCAGCAGTTTAATCGGGGGCCCAGCAACTAATGAAAAACTGTTTTTT. Protein product: CASSLIGGPATNEKLFF.

The chain couples TRBV5-1 to TRBJ2-2; the D is unclear. Germline V CDR1 and CDR2: SGHRS, YFSETQ. The CDR3 has 13 amino acids. The germline V and J ends were trimmed by 2 bases and 7 bases, with 9 bases remaining between them. CDR3 DNA sequence: TGCGCCAGCAGCTTCCTAGGGAACGGGGAGCTGTTTTTT. Amino acid sequence: CASSFLGNGELFF.

The V and J genes are TRBV9 and TRBJ2-7; a possible D gene is TRBD1 (6 bases). CDR3 size: 14 residues. Germline CDR1 and CDR2: SGDLS and YYNGEE. The V gene lost 4 bases and the J gene lost 1 base, with 12 bases spanning the gap. The CDR3 sequence: CASSRTGFSYEQYF. The DNA for the CDR3 is TGTGCCAGCAGCCGAACAGGGTTTTCCTACGAGCAGTACTTC.

CDR3 loop: CASSQVFGGTYNEQFF. The CDR3 DNA is TGCGCCAGCAGCCAAGTGTTCGGGGGGACCTACAATGAGCAGTTCTTC. V and J are TRBV4-3 and TRBJ2-1; 7 positions agree with TRBD2. CDR1 and CDR2 from the germline V gene are LGHNA and YSLEER. V was clipped by 1 base and J by 2 bases; unmatched bases: 5. The CDR3 runs to 16 residues.

The rearrangement uses TRBV29-1 and TRBJ2-3; 13 bases map to TRBD2. The CDR3 consists of 14 residues. V lost 6 bases, J lost 7 bases, and 7 bases stayed unmatched. CDR1 and CDR2 (germline): SQVTM, ANQGSEA. The CDR3 DNA follows: TGCAGCGTCGCCGGGACTAGCGGGACATATACGCAGTATTTT. Protein: CSVAGTSGTYTQYF.

V gene TRBV5-1 combines with J gene TRBJ2-3, with 14 bases fitting TRBD2. The V gene's germline CDR1 is SGHRS and CDR2 YFSETQ. Trimming removed 2 bases from V and 6 bases from J; junction bases left unmatched: 5. The CDR3 totals 16 residues. CDR3 bases: TGCGCCAGCAGCTTTATGACTAGCGGGGGGGAGGATACGCAGTATTTT. It translates to CASSFMTSGGEDTQYF. Supplemented by reference TRBV5-1 and TRBJ2-3, the full variable domain reads KAGVTQTPRYLIKTRGQQVTLSCSPISGHRSVSWYQQTPGQGLQFLFEYFSETQRNKGNFPGRFSGRQFSNSRSEMNVSTLELGDSALYLCASSFMTSGGEDTQYFGPGTRLTVL.

The chain uses TRBV7-8 and TRBJ2-3, with a weak D call TRBD2 (6 bases). Germline lookup yields CDR1 SGHVS and CDR2 FQNEAQ. The CDR3 totals 16 residues. The V and J ends lost 5 bases and 6 bases respectively, with 21 bases between them. CDR3 nucleotides: TGTGCCAGCAGCCCAGGGCGGGGAGGTTGGTGGGATACGCAGTATTTT. This sequence encodes CASSPGRGGWWDTQYF. The full variable domain, completed using reference TRBV7-8 and TRBJ2-3, is GAGVSQSPRYKVAKRGQDVALRCDPISGHVSLFWYQQALGQGPEFLTYFQNEAQLDKSGLPSDRFFAERPEGSVSTLKIQRTQQEDSAVYLCASSPGRGGWWDTQYFGPGTRLTVL.

The chain is built from TRBV5-1 and TRBJ2-2; D not resolved. V was clipped by 1 base and J by 0 bases, with 7 bases between them. The CDR3 spans 15 residues. CDR1 is SGHRS and CDR2 is YFSETQ in the germline V gene. The CDR3 sequence is CASSLTASNTGELFF. DNA of the CDR3: TGCGCCAGCAGCTTGACAGCGTCGAACACCGGGGAGCTGTTTTTT.

The chain has TRBV11-3 and TRBJ2-4; D not certain. This CDR3 has 13 amino acids. Germline V gene sequence: CDR1 SGHNT, CDR2 YENEEA. V was trimmed by 0 bases and J by 5 bases, leaving 5 bases between them. CDR3 in amino acids: CASSLDVENIQYF. In nucleotides, the CDR3 is TGTGCCAGCAGCTTAGATGTCGAAAACATTCAGTACTTC.

This sequence joins TRBV11-3 and TRBJ2-7, with 8 nucleotides matching TRBD1. The CDR3 loop spans 15 amino acids. Germline CDR1 and CDR2: SGHNT and YENEEA. The ends lost 3 bases at V and 0 bases at J; junction bases unmatched: 4. The CDR3 coding sequence is TGTGCCAGCAGCTTTAGAGGGACAGGCTCCTACGAGCAGTACTTC. Translating gives CASSFRGTGSYEQYF.

The chain has TRBV9 and TRBJ2-2; D may correspond to TRBD1 or TRBD2 (7 bases each). Germline assignment: CDR1 SGDLS and CDR2 YYNGEE. CDR3 size: 15 residues. Trimming shortened V by 0 bases and J by 9 bases, and 15 bases separated the two germline ends. The DNA for the CDR3 is TGTGCCAGCAGCGTAGGGACAGGACTAGTCTGGGAGCTGTTTTTT. Encoded protein: CASSVGTGLVWELFF.

The CDR3 sequence is CASSQVWVALSTDTQYF. DNA for the CDR3: TGCGCCAGCAGCCAAGTATGGGTGGCCCTGTCCACAGATACGCAGTATTTT. The V gene is TRBV4-3, the J gene TRBJ2-3, with no clear D. V was cut by 1 base and J by 2 bases, with 16 bases left in between. The germline gives CDR1 LGHNA, CDR2 YSLEER. This CDR3 is built from 17 residues.

J is TRBJ2-1 and V is TRBV7-3; D not certain. Germline values: CDR1 SGHTA, CDR2 FQGTGA. CDR3 length: 13 amino acids. Trimming took 1 base from V and 3 from J, leaving 4 bases between them. The CDR3 loop reads CASSLSYYNEQFF. The CDR3 region has the DNA TGTGCCAGCAGCTTAAGTTACTACAATGAGCAGTTCTTC.

The gene calls are TRBV15 and TRBJ1-1; unclear D gene. The CDR3 spans 13 residues. The V end was cut by 5 bases, the J end by 3 bases, with 10 bases between. The germline gives CDR1 LNHNV, CDR2 YYDKDF (reference sequence). CDR3 nucleotide sequence: TGTGCCACCAGCTGGGGAATGGACACTGAAGCTTTCTTT. It codes for CATSWGMDTEAFF.

Only one count was recorded for this clone. Other nucleotide sequences from this sample produce the same CDR3. V gene TRBV5-1 combines with J gene TRBJ1-1; no definite D call. The CDR3 loop spans 14 amino acids. V was trimmed by 0 bases and J by 6 bases, leaving 12 bases between them. The germline gives CDR1 SGHRS, CDR2 YFSETQ. DNA for the CDR3: TGCGCCAGCAGCTTGGGGGGAGGACGCTCTGAAGCTTTCTTT. It codes for CASSLGGGRSEAFF.

Remarks on this clone: Other DNA sequences in the sample encode the same CDR3. This chain uses TRBV7-3 with TRBJ1-5; no definite D call. The length of the CDR3 is 13 residues. Germline values: CDR1 SGHTA, CDR2 FQGTGA. Trimming cost V 5 bases and J 2 bases, with 7 bases left between them. The CDR3: CASSRDRNQPQHF. For the CDR3, the DNA is TGTGCCAGCAGCCGCGACCGCAATCAGCCCCAGCATTTT.

This clone appeared once. The gene calls are TRBV13 and TRBJ2-5; D uncertain. The CDR3 covers 15 residues. From germline, CDR1 is PRHDT and CDR2 FYEKMQ (reference sequence). V gave up 0 bases and J gave up 3 bases, with 11 bases separating them. CDR3 residues: CASSLGDPYKETQYF. CDR3 nucleotides: TGTGCCAGCAGCTTAGGGGACCCGTACAAAGAGACCCAGTACTTC.

The genes are TRBV5-6 and TRBJ1-6; D unclear. V lost 4 bases and J 4 bases, leaving 9 bases between the germline ends. The CDR3 contains 14 residues. CDR1 and CDR2 from the germline V gene are SGHDT and YYEEEE. The CDR3 loop is CASSTRAYNSPLHF. The CDR3 coding sequence is TGTGCCAGCAGCACGAGGGCTTATAATTCACCCCTCCACTTT.

V is TRBV5-1 and J is TRBJ2-1; 7 nucleotides agree with TRBD2. Trimming took 0 bases from V and 6 from J; bases not matched to a gene: 9. The CDR3 runs to 16 residues. Germline lookup yields CDR1 SGHRS and CDR2 YFSETQ. CDR3 bases: TGCGCCAGCAGCTTGGATTATGCGGGAGTCAGCAATGAGCAGTTCTTC. It yields the protein CASSLDYAGVSNEQFF.

The chain combines TRBV6-2 or TRBV6-3 with TRBJ2-1, with 11 bases fitting TRBD2. The V gene end was trimmed by 5 bases and the J gene end by 1 base; junction bases not matched to a gene: 13. This CDR3 spans 19 amino acids. Germline CDR1 is MNHEY and CDR2 is SVGEGT. The CDR3 nucleotides read TGTGCCAGCAGTCAGTTCCGACTAGCGGGAAGGGCATCCTACAATGAGCAGTTCTTC. It yields the protein CASSQFRLAGRASYNEQFF.

Worth noting for this clone: The sample carries other DNA sequences with the same CDR3. This chain joins TRBV5-6 and TRBJ2-3; D gene uncertain. V was trimmed by 2 bases and J by 1 base, leaving 8 bases between them. Germline CDR1 is SGHDT and CDR2 is YYEEEE. The CDR3 extends over 14 amino acids. CDR3 loop: CASSLGIRTDTQYF. The CDR3 nucleotides are TGTGCCAGCAGCTTAGGAATACGCACAGATACGCAGTATTTT.